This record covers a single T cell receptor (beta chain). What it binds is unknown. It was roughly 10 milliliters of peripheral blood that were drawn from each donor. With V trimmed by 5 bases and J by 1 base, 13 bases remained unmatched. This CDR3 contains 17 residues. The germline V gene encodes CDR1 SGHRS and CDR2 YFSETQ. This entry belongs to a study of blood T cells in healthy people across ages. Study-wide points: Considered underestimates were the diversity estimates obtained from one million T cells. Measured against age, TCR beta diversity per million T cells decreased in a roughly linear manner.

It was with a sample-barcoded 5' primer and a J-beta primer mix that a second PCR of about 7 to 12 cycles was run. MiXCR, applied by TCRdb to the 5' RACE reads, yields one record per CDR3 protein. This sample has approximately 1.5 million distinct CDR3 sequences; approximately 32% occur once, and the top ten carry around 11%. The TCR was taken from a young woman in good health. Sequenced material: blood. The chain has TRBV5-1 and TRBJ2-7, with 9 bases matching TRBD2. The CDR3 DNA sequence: TGCGCCAGCAGACCCGGGACTAGCTCCTTACCGTCCTACGAGCAGTACTTC. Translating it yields CASRPGTSSLPSYEQYF.